This entry lists 30 T cell receptor beta chains sequenced from one sample in a study of regulatory and conventional T cells in RAG deficiency. The protocol was immunoSEQ multiplex PCR, while the TCRdb copy is restricted to in-frame clones and leaves out a portion. In the table there are fewer than 35,000 clones, approximately 89% of which are singletons. The sample also formed part of further work on regulatory T cells. That work states: The primer mix had 52 TRBV and 13 TRBJ primers.

The material sequenced was CD8+ T cells sorted from blood. The receptors were sampled from a human donor in good health.

The chain combines TRBV5-1 with TRBJ2-1, with TRBD2 matching over 10 bases. There are 14 residues in the CDR3. The germline V gene has CDR1 SGHRS and CDR2 YFSETQ. V trimming: 4 bases; J trimming: 6 bases; junction bases outside the gene matches: 4. The DNA of the CDR3 is TGCGCCAGCAGCCCCGGACTAGCGGCCAATGAGCAGTTCTTC. This gives the protein CASSPGLAANEQFF. Full variable domain (rest looked up from reference TRBV5-1 and TRBJ2-1): KAGVTQTPRYLIKTRGQQVTLSCSPISGHRSVSWYQQTPGQGLQFLFEYFSETQRNKGNFPGRFSGRQFSNSRSEMNVSTLELGDSALYLCASSPGLAANEQFFGPGTRLTVL.

J is TRBJ2-2 and V is TRBV5-1; D is undetermined. V lost 9 bases and J lost 2, with 14 bases in between. CDR1 is SGHRS, CDR2 YFSETQ, per germline. The CDR3 is 14 amino acids. DNA for the CDR3: TGCGCCAAGAGTGGGGTACTAAACACCGGGGAGCTGTTTTTT. It encodes CAKSGVLNTGELFF.

The rearrangement uses TRBV19 and TRBJ1-1; D unresolved. V lost 4 bases, J lost 4 bases, and 4 bases lay in between. The germline CDR1 and CDR2 sequences are LNHDA and SQIVND (reference sequence). The length of the CDR3 is 11 residues. CDR3 sequence: CASSTVTEAFF. The CDR3 coding sequence is TGTGCCAGTAGTACAGTCACTGAAGCTTTCTTT.

This chain connects TRBV7-9 to TRBJ2-1; D is unresolved. Germline lookup yields CDR1 SEHNR and CDR2 FQNEAQ (reference sequence). V was clipped by 5 bases and J by 4 bases, with 18 bases between them. The CDR3 has 16 residues. The CDR3 is CASSGRTARGYNEQFF. The CDR3 DNA sequence: TGTGCCAGCAGCGGCAGGACGGCCCGTGGTTACAATGAGCAGTTCTTC. The full variable domain, its missing parts supplied by reference TRBV7-9 and TRBJ2-1, is DTGVSQNPRHKITKRGQNVTFRCDPISEHNRLYWYRQTLGQGPEFLTYFQNEAQLEKSRLLSDRFSAERPKGSFSTLEIQRTEQGDSAMYLCASSGRTARGYNEQFFGPGTRLTVL.

The rearrangement links TRBV19 to TRBJ2-7; 11 bases map to TRBD2. Germline V gene lookup returns CDR1 LNHDA and CDR2 SQIVND (reference sequence). This CDR3 spans 14 amino acids. After removal of 3 bases from V and 4 bases from J, the junction contained 2 bases not matched to a gene. The CDR3 here is CASSMGTSGYEQYF. The DNA for the CDR3 is TGTGCCAGTAGTATGGGGACTAGCGGATACGAGCAGTACTTC.

The chain combines TRBV5-6 with TRBJ2-7, with D perhaps TRBD2 (5 bases). The CDR3 covers 15 residues. CDR1 and CDR2 from the germline V gene are SGHDT and YYEEEE. V dropped 5 bases and J dropped 0 bases, with 15 bases sitting between them. The CDR3 loop is CASSESLTSSYEQYF. In nucleotides, the CDR3 is TGTGCCAGCAGTGAAAGCTTAACTAGCTCCTACGAGCAGTACTTC.

This clone was detected only once. The chain recombines TRBV19 with TRBJ2-1; D gene unclear. Trimming removed 5 bases from V and 4 bases from J, with 15 bases in between. This CDR3 region has 15 residues. The V gene's germline CDR1 is LNHDA and CDR2 SQIVND (reference sequence). The CDR3 DNA sequence: TGTGCCAGTAGTCCACTGAAAGTTACTTACAATGAGCAGTTCTTC. It translates to CASSPLKVTYNEQFF.

V gene TRBV25-1 combines with J gene TRBJ1-1; D gene unclear. CDR3 size: 11 residues. Trimming removed 3 bases from V and 11 bases from J, with 10 bases in between. Germline lookup yields CDR1 MGHDK and CDR2 SYGVNS. In DNA form, the CDR3 reads TGTGCCAGCAGTGAGGGGAGGAAGGCTTTCTTT. As protein: CASSEGRKAFF. Drawing the rest from reference TRBV25-1 and TRBJ1-1, the complete variable domain is EADIYQTPRYLVIGTGKKITLECSQTMGHDKMYWYQQDPGMELHLIHYSYGVNSTEKGDLSSESTVSRIRTEHFPLTLESARPSHTSQYLCASSEGRKAFFGQGTRLTVV.

The chain uses TRBV19 and TRBJ2-4; 12 bases map to TRBD2. This CDR3 comprises 19 residues. Germline values: CDR1 LNHDA, CDR2 SQIVND (reference sequence). Losses at the gene ends were 5 bases for V and 0 bases for J; bases not matched to a gene: 11. CDR3 sequence (DNA): TGTGCCAGTAGTGAGTCGACTAGCGGGGGCTCACTAGCCAAAAACATTCAGTACTTC. Translating it yields CASSESTSGGSLAKNIQYF.

This clone was seen more than once but under ten times. The chain recombines TRBV27 with TRBJ1-1; D is uncertain. With 6 bases removed from V and 6 bases from J, the gap between germline ends came to 11 bases. Per germline, CDR1 MNHEY and CDR2 SMNVEV (reference sequence). The CDR3 covers 12 residues. DNA for the CDR3: TGTGCCAGCAGGTCCCCCGTGGCTGAAGCTTTCTTT. Its protein is CASRSPVAEAFF.

The chain joins TRBV5-4 to TRBJ2-1; no clear D. Germline CDR1 SGHNT, CDR2 YYREEE (reference sequence). This CDR3 is 17 amino acids long. Trimming took 3 bases from V and 0 from J, leaving 16 bases between them. The CDR3 region is CASSSGWAPSSYNEQFF. DNA for the CDR3: TGTGCCAGCAGCTCGGGTTGGGCGCCGAGCTCCTACAATGAGCAGTTCTTC. The whole variable domain, filled in from reference TRBV5-4 and TRBJ2-1, reads ETGVTQSPTHLIKTRGQQVTLRCSSQSGHNTVSWYQQALGQGPQFIFQYYREEENGRGNFPPRFSGLQFPNYSSELNVNALELDDSALYLCASSSGWAPSSYNEQFFGPGTRLTVL.

The V gene is TRBV6-6, the J gene TRBJ1-2; D gene uncertain. The V gene lost 6 bases and the J gene lost 3 bases, with 8 bases spanning the gap. Germline V gene lookup returns CDR1 MNHNY and CDR2 SVGAGI (reference sequence). CDR3 length: 12 amino acids. The DNA of the CDR3 is TGTGCCAGCAGCCTAGAGGACTATGGCTACACCTTC. Encoded protein: CASSLEDYGYTF.

The genes are TRBV6-6 and TRBJ1-5, with 8 nucleotides matching TRBD1. V lost 5 bases, J lost 2 bases, and 5 bases stayed unmatched. This CDR3 region has 15 residues. Germline loops: CDR1 MNHNY, CDR2 SVGAGI (reference sequence). The CDR3 sequence: CASSPRGRGNQPQHF. The DNA of the CDR3 is TGTGCCAGCAGTCCCAGGGGGCGAGGCAATCAGCCCCAGCATTTT.

CDR3 region: CASSVEQDNSPLHF. The CDR3 nucleotides are TGTGCCAGCAGTGTGGAACAGGATAATTCACCCCTCCACTTT. The chain links TRBV2 to TRBJ1-6, with D perhaps TRBD1 (5 bases). V was cut by 4 bases and J by 5 bases, with 9 bases left in between. From germline, CDR1 is SNHLY and CDR2 FYNNEI. The CDR3 extends over 14 amino acids.

This chain uses TRBV6-6 with TRBJ2-3; either TRBD1 or TRBD2 may supply D (6 bases each). Germline V gene data show CDR1 as MNHNY and CDR2 as SVGAGI (reference sequence). Trimming pared 3 bases from V and 6 bases from J, leaving 13 bases between. The CDR3 is 14 residues long. In DNA, the CDR3 is TGTGCCAGCAGTTATCGGGGGCAGTCCGATACGCAGTATTTT. As protein: CASSYRGQSDTQYF.

CDR3 protein: CASSAGGTYEQYF. In DNA, the CDR3 is TGTGCCAGTAGTGCGGGGGGGACCTACGAGCAGTACTTC. The rearrangement links TRBV19 to TRBJ2-7, with TRBD2 identical over 9 bases. The CDR3 extends over 13 amino acids. Per germline, CDR1 LNHDA and CDR2 SQIVND (reference sequence). Unmatched junction bases numbered 1, after V lost 5 bases and J lost 2 bases.

The chain employs TRBV5-1 and TRBJ1-4; the D gene is possibly TRBD1 (5 bases). V was trimmed by 0 bases and J by 8 bases, leaving 11 bases between them. The CDR3 runs 14 residues. CDR1 is SGHRS and CDR2 is YFSETQ in the germline V gene. The CDR3 DNA sequence: TGCGCCAGCAGCTTGGGGGGGAATACGGAAAAACTGTTTTTT. Protein product: CASSLGGNTEKLFF.

V gene TRBV11-2 combines with J gene TRBJ2-7, with 9 bases identical to TRBD1. Germline values: CDR1 SGHAT, CDR2 FQNNGV. The CDR3 length is 15 residues. V lost 4 bases and J lost 1; bases outside the gene matches: 5. The DNA of the CDR3 is TGTGCCAGCAGCTCAGGGACAGGGTCATCCTACGAGCAGTACTTC. Translated, it gives CASSSGTGSSYEQYF.

The V gene is TRBV10-2, the J gene TRBJ1-2; no clear D gene. Germline-derived CDR1 and CDR2 are WSHSY and SAAADI. The CDR3 loop spans 12 amino acids. V dropped 6 bases and J dropped 8 bases, with 13 bases sitting between them. In DNA form, the CDR3 reads TGCGCCAGCAGCGCGACCTTAAGCGGCTACACCTTC. Translation gives CASSATLSGYTF.

This chain's CDR3 is CASGPGQGGYEQYF. In DNA, the CDR3 is TGTGCCAGCGGCCCTGGACAGGGTGGCTACGAGCAGTACTTC. The rearrangement joins TRBV7-9 to TRBJ2-7, with 8 bases identical to TRBD1. CDR1 is SEHNR, CDR2 FQNEAQ, per germline (reference sequence). The CDR3 contains 14 residues. V trimming: 8 bases; J trimming: 3 bases; junction bases outside the gene matches: 9.

As DNA, the CDR3 is TGTGCCAGCAGCTTAGTTTCCGTGGGGACCACAGATACGCAGTATTTT. Translation: CASSLVSVGTTDTQYF. V is TRBV7-9 and J is TRBJ2-3; D possibly matches TRBD1 or TRBD2 (5 bases each). V shed 1 base and J shed 2 bases, with 13 bases lying between them. In germline, CDR1 is SEHNR, CDR2 FQNEAQ (reference sequence). The CDR3 sequence is 16 residues long.

J is TRBJ1-2 and V is TRBV4-1, with D perhaps matching TRBD1 (5 bases). CDR3 length: 13 amino acids. Trimming pared 7 bases from V and 4 bases from J, leaving 13 bases between. CDR1 is MGHRA, CDR2 YSYEKL, per germline. The CDR3 sequence is CASKPTGPYGYTF. DNA of the CDR3: TGCGCCAGCAAGCCAACAGGCCCCTATGGCTACACCTTC.

The chain is built from TRBV7-9 and TRBJ1-5; 8 positions match TRBD1. Germline assignment: CDR1 SEHNR and CDR2 FQNEAQ (reference sequence). The junction had 9 bases not matched to a gene; V was cut back by 1 base and J by 7 bases. The CDR3 is 16 residues long. This CDR3 is CASSLDGQGMGQPQHF. The CDR3 DNA reads TGTGCCAGCAGCTTAGATGGACAGGGAATGGGGCAGCCCCAGCATTTT.

This clone was recorded once. This chain uses TRBV2 with TRBJ1-2; D is perhaps TRBD1 (5 bases). CDR3 length: 16 amino acids. Per the germline V gene, CDR1 is SNHLY and CDR2 is FYNNEI. Deletions cut 3 bases from V and 4 bases from J, with 18 bases between. The CDR3 reads CASSDESKGSVYGYTF. CDR3 in DNA: TGTGCCAGCAGTGACGAGTCTAAGGGGAGCGTCTATGGCTACACCTTC.

This chain links TRBV2 with TRBJ2-2; 12 nucleotides align to TRBD2. With V trimmed by 5 bases and J by 5 bases, 12 bases remained unmatched. Per germline, CDR1 SNHLY and CDR2 FYNNEI. The CDR3 consists of 18 residues. The CDR3 DNA reads as TGTGCCAGCAGTCGTACTAGCGGGGGGCAAACAGGTACCGGGGAGCTGTTTTTT. It is translated as CASSRTSGGQTGTGELFF. Full variable domain (outside the CDR3, taken from reference TRBV2 and TRBJ2-2): EPEVTQTPSHQVTQMGQEVILRCVPISNHLYFYWYRQILGQKVEFLVSFYNNEISEKSEIFDDQFSVERPDGSNFTLKIRSTKLEDSAMYFCASSRTSGGQTGTGELFFGEGSRLTVL.

This chain links TRBV30 with TRBJ1-5; the D gene is possibly TRBD1 (6 bases). Germline V lookup: CDR1 GTSNPN, CDR2 SVGIG (reference sequence). The CDR3 contains 13 residues. The germline V and J ends were trimmed by 4 bases and 2 bases, with 9 bases remaining between them. Here the CDR3 DNA reads TGTGCCTGGACCAGACAGGGCAATCAGCCCCAGCATTTT. Protein product: CAWTRQGNQPQHF.

This clone was seen a single time. V and J are TRBV30 and TRBJ2-7; tentatively, D is TRBD1 (6 bases). The CDR3 totals 13 residues. V lost 0 bases and J lost 3, with 9 bases in between. CDR1 is GTSNPN and CDR2 is SVGIG in the germline V gene (reference sequence). CDR3 sequence (DNA): TGTGCCTGGAGTGTAGGGGACATCTACGAGCAGTACTTC. It yields the protein CAWSVGDIYEQYF. Supplemented by reference TRBV30 and TRBJ2-7, the full variable domain reads SQTIHQWPATLVQPVGSPLSLECTVEGTSNPNLYWYRQAAGRGLQLLFYSVGIGQISSEVPQNLSASRPQDRQFILSSKKLLLSDSGFYLCAWSVGDIYEQYFGPGTRLTVT.

The V call is TRBV19, the J call TRBJ1-1; no definite D call. V lost 4 bases and J lost 0, with 3 bases in between. In germline, CDR1 is LNHDA, CDR2 SQIVND (reference sequence). The CDR3 is 12 residues long. The DNA of the CDR3 is TGTGCCAGTAGTAGTGTGAACACTGAAGCTTTCTTT. Its translation: CASSSVNTEAFF.

V gene TRBV5-1 combines with J gene TRBJ2-5; TRBD2 agrees at 7 bases. The end of the DNA fits TRBJ2-7 better, so the J call may be wrong. From germline, CDR1 is SGHRS and CDR2 YFSETQ. The CDR3 length is 14 residues. The CDR3 DNA reads TGCGCCAGCAGCTTGATGGGGGGGAGCTACGAGCAGTACTTC. Translating gives CASSLMGGSYEQYF.

This chain connects TRBV14 to TRBJ2-3; D is undetermined. Trimming pared 1 base from V and 6 bases from J, leaving 11 bases between. The CDR3 runs to 14 residues. Germline V CDR1 and CDR2: SGHDN, FVKESK. CDR3 in amino acids: CASSQAKGWDTQYF. The CDR3 bases are TGTGCCAGCAGCCAAGCGAAGGGCTGGGATACGCAGTATTTT.